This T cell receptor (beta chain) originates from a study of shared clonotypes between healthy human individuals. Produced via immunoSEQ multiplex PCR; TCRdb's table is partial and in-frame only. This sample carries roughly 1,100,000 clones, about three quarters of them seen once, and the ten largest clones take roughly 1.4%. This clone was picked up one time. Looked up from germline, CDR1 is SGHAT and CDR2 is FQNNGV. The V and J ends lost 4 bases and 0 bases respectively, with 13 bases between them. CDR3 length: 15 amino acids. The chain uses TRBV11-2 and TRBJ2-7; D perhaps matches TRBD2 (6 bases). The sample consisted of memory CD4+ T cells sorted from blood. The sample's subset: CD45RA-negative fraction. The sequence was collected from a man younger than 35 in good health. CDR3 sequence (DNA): TGTGCCAGCAGCTCCTTGACTAGGCGCTCCTACGAGCAGTACTTC. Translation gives CASSSLTRRSYEQYF.